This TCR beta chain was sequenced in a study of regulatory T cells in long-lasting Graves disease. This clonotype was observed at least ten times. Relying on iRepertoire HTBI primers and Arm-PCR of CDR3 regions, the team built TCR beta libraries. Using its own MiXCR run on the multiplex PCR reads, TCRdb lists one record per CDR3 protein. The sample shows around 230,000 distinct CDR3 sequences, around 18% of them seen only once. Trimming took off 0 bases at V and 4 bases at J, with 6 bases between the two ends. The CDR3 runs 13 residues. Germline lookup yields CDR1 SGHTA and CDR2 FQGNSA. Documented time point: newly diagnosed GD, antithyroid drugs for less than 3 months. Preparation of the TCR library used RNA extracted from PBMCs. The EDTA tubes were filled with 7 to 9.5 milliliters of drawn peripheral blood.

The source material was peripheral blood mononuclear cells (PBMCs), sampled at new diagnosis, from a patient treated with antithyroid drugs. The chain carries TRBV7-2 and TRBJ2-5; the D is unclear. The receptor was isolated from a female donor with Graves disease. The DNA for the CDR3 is TGTGCCAGCAGCTTAGCAGTCGGAGAGACCCAGTACTTC. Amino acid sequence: CASSLAVGETQYF.